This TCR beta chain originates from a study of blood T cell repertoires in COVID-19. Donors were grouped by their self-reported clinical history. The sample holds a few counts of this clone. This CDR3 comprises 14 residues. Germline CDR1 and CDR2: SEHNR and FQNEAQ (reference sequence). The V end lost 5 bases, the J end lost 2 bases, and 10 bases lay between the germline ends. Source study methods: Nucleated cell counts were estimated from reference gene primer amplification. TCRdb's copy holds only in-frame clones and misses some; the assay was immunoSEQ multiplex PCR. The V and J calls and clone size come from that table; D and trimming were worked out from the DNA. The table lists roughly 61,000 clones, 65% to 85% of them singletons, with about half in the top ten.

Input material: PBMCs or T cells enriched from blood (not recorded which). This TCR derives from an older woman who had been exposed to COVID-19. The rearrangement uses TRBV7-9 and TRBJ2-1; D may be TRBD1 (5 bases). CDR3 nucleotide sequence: TGTGCCAGCAGCAGAGCGACAGCCTACAATGAGCAGTTCTTC. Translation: CASSRATAYNEQFF.